Presented here are 19 T cell receptor beta chains from one specimen sequenced in a study of blood T cell repertoires in COVID-19. Produced via immunoSEQ multiplex PCR; TCRdb's table is partial and in-frame only. Among 250,000 to 300,000 clones listed, around 89% were seen once. Sequenced input: peripheral blood. These receptors were collected from a man between 40 and 49 years old with acute or convalescent COVID-19.

This clone was detected a few times. The V call is TRBV19, the J call TRBJ2-7, with a tentative D call TRBD2 (6 bases). The germline V and J ends were trimmed by 4 bases and 7 bases, with 14 bases remaining between them. The CDR3 covers 13 residues. The V gene's germline CDR1 is LNHDA and CDR2 SQIVND (reference sequence). This CDR3 reads CASSRGLSKEQYF. The CDR3 region has the DNA TGTGCCAGTAGTAGGGGACTCTCCAAGGAGCAGTACTTC.

The chain links TRBV30 to TRBJ2-7; D is unclear. Germline loops: CDR1 GTSNPN, CDR2 SVGIG (reference sequence). CDR3 size: 13 residues. V gave up 0 bases and J gave up 4 bases, with 10 bases separating them. The CDR3 sequence: CAWSVLLNYEQYF. The CDR3 DNA sequence: TGTGCCTGGAGTGTACTCCTGAATTACGAGCAGTACTTC.

This chain links TRBV5-1 with TRBJ2-1; no clear D. Germline V gives CDR1 SGHRS, CDR2 YFSETQ. Deletions cut 3 bases from V and 6 bases from J, with 16 bases between. The CDR3 length is 15 residues. This CDR3 reads CASSYSAILGNEQFF. The CDR3 bases are TGCGCCAGCAGCTACAGTGCCATCCTCGGCAATGAGCAGTTCTTC.

The chain is built from TRBV5-1 and TRBJ1-1, with TRBD1 matching over 11 bases. Unmatched junction bases numbered 4, after V lost 2 bases and J lost 7 bases. Germline values: CDR1 SGHRS, CDR2 YFSETQ. This CDR3 is 14 amino acids long. CDR3 in DNA: TGCGCCAGCAGCTTCGGGACAGGGGGATTTGAAGCTTTCTTT. Its protein product is CASSFGTGGFEAFF. The complete variable domain, with remaining parts taken from reference TRBV5-1 and TRBJ1-1, reads KAGVTQTPRYLIKTRGQQVTLSCSPISGHRSVSWYQQTPGQGLQFLFEYFSETQRNKGNFPGRFSGRQFSNSRSEMNVSTLELGDSALYLCASSFGTGGFEAFFGQGTRLTVV.

The chain is built from TRBV6-6 and TRBJ1-1; the D gene is possibly TRBD1 (6 bases). The length of the CDR3 is 13 residues. The germline V gene encodes CDR1 MNHNY and CDR2 SVGAGI (reference sequence). V was trimmed by 8 bases and J by 4 bases, leaving 14 bases between them. CDR3 sequence reads: CASSGWGLTEAFF. Written as DNA, the CDR3 is TGTGCCAGCTCTGGGTGGGGGCTCACTGAAGCTTTCTTT.

This chain joins TRBV5-6 and TRBJ2-6; 7 bases line up with TRBD2. CDR1 is SGHDT, CDR2 YYEEEE, per germline. The V gene end was trimmed by 3 bases and the J gene end by 0 bases; junction bases not matched to a gene: 6. This CDR3 is built from 17 residues. In DNA form, the CDR3 reads TGTGCCAGCAGCTCAACCGGGAGGTTCTCTGGGGCCAACGTCCTGACTTTC. Amino acids: CASSSTGRFSGANVLTF.

The V call is TRBV3-1 (or the pseudogene TRBV3-2), the J call TRBJ1-5; TRBD1 matches 8 bases. There are 16 residues in the CDR3. Germline V gene data show CDR1 as LGHDT and CDR2 as YNNKEL (reference sequence). J lost 5 bases, V lost 4 bases, and 10 bases had no gene match. DNA for the CDR3: TGTGCCAGCAGCCGGGGAGCTCAGGGGGCCCATCAGCCCCAGCATTTT. Translation: CASSRGAQGAHQPQHF.

The chain links TRBV7-2 to TRBJ1-2; no definite D call. The CDR3 runs to 14 residues. Germline V gene lookup returns CDR1 SGHTA and CDR2 FQGNSA. Trimming pared 5 bases from V and 7 bases from J, leaving 17 bases between. This CDR3 reads CASSPTAATLGYTF. The CDR3 nucleotides are TGTGCCAGCAGCCCCACCGCAGCGACGCTTGGCTACACCTTC.

This chain links TRBV19 with TRBJ2-1, with 16 bases aligning to TRBD2. V shed 6 bases, J shed 8 bases, and the junction held 1 base outside the gene matches. CDR1 is LNHDA, CDR2 SQIVND, per germline (reference sequence). The CDR3 has 14 amino acids. The DNA of the CDR3 is TGTGCCAGTAGCGGGACTAGCGGGGGGGATGAGCAGTTCTTC. Amino acid sequence: CASSGTSGGDEQFF.

The rearrangement links TRBV18 to TRBJ1-2; D remains ambiguous. V was trimmed by 0 bases and J by 8 bases, leaving 7 bases between them. The length of the CDR3 is 12 residues. Germline V CDR1 and CDR2: KGHSH, LQKENI. The CDR3 region is CASSPPGYGYTF. CDR3 coding DNA: TGTGCCAGCTCACCACCCGGGTACGGCTACACCTTC.

CDR3 DNA sequence: TGCGCCAGCAACGAAGACCTACTAGGCCCCACTGAAGCTTTCTTT. Translating it yields CASNEDLLGPTEAFF. The chain has TRBV5-1 and TRBJ1-1, with D unresolved. Germline CDR1 and CDR2: SGHRS and YFSETQ. Trimming cost V 6 bases and J 4 bases, with 19 bases left between them. The CDR3 is made up of 15 amino acids.

The genes are TRBV18 and TRBJ1-6; the match to TRBD1 covers 9 bases. CDR1 and CDR2 (germline): KGHSH, LQKENI. The CDR3 totals 15 residues. The junction had 8 bases not matched to a gene; V was cut back by 4 bases and J by 10 bases. The CDR3 bases are TGTGCCAGCTCACGGGACAGGGATTCTGGATCACCCCTCCACTTT. Encoded protein: CASSRDRDSGSPLHF.

This clone was counted a single time. The chain links TRBV30 to TRBJ1-1; D gene uncertain. The CDR3 is 13 residues long. The V end was cut by 4 bases, the J end by 0 bases, with 9 bases between. The germline CDR1 and CDR2 sequences are GTSNPN and SVGIG (reference sequence). The CDR3 sequence: CAWIAVMNTEAFF. CDR3 nucleotides: TGTGCCTGGATTGCGGTCATGAACACTGAAGCTTTCTTT.

V is TRBV20-1 and J is TRBJ2-1; weak D call: TRBD2 (5 bases). The CDR3 has 14 amino acids. Trimming took off 3 bases at V and 4 bases at J, with 13 bases between the two ends. In germline, CDR1 is DFQATT, CDR2 SNEGSKA (reference sequence). The CDR3 DNA reads TGCAGTGCTAGTGGGCTAGCTCTATACAATGAGCAGTTCTTC. Translation gives CSASGLALYNEQFF.

As DNA, the CDR3 is TGTGCCAGCAGTTTAAACGGTATCTACGAGCAGTACTTC. It is translated as CASSLNGIYEQYF. The chain has TRBV12-3 or TRBV12-4 and TRBJ2-7; D gene uncertain. CDR3 size: 13 residues. V lost 2 bases and J lost 3, with 8 bases in between.

The V and J genes are TRBV14 and TRBJ1-6; TRBD1 might be the D (5 bases). The length of the CDR3 is 16 residues. With 2 bases removed from V and 7 bases from J, the gap between germline ends came to 15 bases. CDR1 and CDR2 from the germline V gene are SGHDN and FVKESK. The CDR3 coding sequence is TGTGCCAGCAGCCAAACAGGTATCTTCGGGAATTCACCCCTCCACTTT. Protein product: CASSQTGIFGNSPLHF.

The gene calls are TRBV7-9 and TRBJ2-7; D is unresolved. Germline values: CDR1 SEHNR, CDR2 FQNEAQ (reference sequence). V was trimmed by 5 bases and J by 0 bases, leaving 14 bases between them. This CDR3 contains 15 residues. CDR3 sequence: CASSPTPSSSYEQYF. Written as DNA, the CDR3 is TGTGCCAGCAGCCCTACCCCATCGAGCTCCTACGAGCAGTACTTC.

The V call is TRBV6-5, the J call TRBJ1-5, with unresolved D. V lost 7 bases, J lost 5 bases, and 18 bases lay in between. Germline CDR1 is MNHEY and CDR2 is SVGAGI. This CDR3 spans 15 amino acids. The CDR3 loop reads CASTEVAVLYQPQHF. The CDR3 bases are TGTGCCAGCACCGAGGTAGCAGTTCTATATCAGCCCCAGCATTTT.

The genes are TRBV11-1 and TRBJ2-2; 7 nucleotides agree with TRBD2. The CDR3 spans 16 residues. J gave up 3 bases and V 5 bases, and 9 bases lay outside the gene matches. Germline values: CDR1 SGHAT, CDR2 FQDESV (reference sequence). CDR3 nucleotide sequence: TGTGCCAGCAGCCAGGGAAGCGGGGAGGACACCGGGGAGCTGTTTTTT. Amino acids: CASSQGSGEDTGELFF.